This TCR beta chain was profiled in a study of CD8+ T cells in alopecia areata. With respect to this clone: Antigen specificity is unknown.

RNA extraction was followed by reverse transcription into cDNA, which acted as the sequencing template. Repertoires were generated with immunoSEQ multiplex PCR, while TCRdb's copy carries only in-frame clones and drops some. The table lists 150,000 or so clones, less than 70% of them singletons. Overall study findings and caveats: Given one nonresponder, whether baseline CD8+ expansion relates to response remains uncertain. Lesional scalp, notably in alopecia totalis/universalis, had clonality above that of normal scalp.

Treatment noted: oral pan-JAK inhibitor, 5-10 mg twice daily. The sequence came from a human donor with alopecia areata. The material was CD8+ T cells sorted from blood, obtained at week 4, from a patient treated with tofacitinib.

CDR3 DNA sequence: TGCGCCAGCAGCTTGTTGGCAGATAACACCGGGGAGCTGTTTTTT. Protein: CASSLLADNTGELFF. The chain uses TRBV5-1 and TRBJ2-2; D unclear. The CDR3 loop spans 15 amino acids. The germline V and J ends were trimmed by 1 base and 2 bases, with 9 bases remaining between them. Germline loops: CDR1 SGHRS, CDR2 YFSETQ.